These 5 T cell receptor beta chains were sequenced from one sample in a study of early T cells in non-severe SARS-CoV-2 infection. TCRdb passed the 5' RACE reads through MiXCR, listing each CDR3 protein once. The profile shows roughly 80,000 distinct CDR3 sequences, less than 20% of them singletons. The material sequenced was whole blood. Source of these receptors: an adult who was a healthcare worker with PCR-confirmed SARS-CoV-2 infection or an uninfected control (not recorded which).

The V and J genes are TRBV12-3 or TRBV12-4 and TRBJ1-2; the D gene is possibly TRBD1 (5 bases). This CDR3 is built from 13 residues. V lost 11 bases and J lost 2, with 15 bases in between. This CDR3 is CAGGRGDNYGYTF. In nucleotides, the CDR3 is TGTGCCGGAGGAAGAGGGGACAACTATGGCTACACCTTC.

The chain uses TRBV18 and TRBJ2-7, with D maybe TRBD2 (5 bases). Germline V gene data show CDR1 as KGHSH and CDR2 as LQKENI. CDR3 size: 14 residues. Deletions cut 3 bases from V and 0 bases from J, with 9 bases between. CDR3 sequence: CASSPDWSSYEQYF. The CDR3 DNA sequence: TGTGCCAGCTCACCGGACTGGAGCTCCTACGAGCAGTACTTC.

This clonotype was counted ten times or more. DNA of the CDR3: TGCAGCGTTGAGGGCGAGGGGGCCTCTGAAGCTTTCTTT. It is translated as CSVEGEGASEAFF. The chain carries TRBV29-1 and TRBJ1-1, with TRBD1 matching over 7 bases. The CDR3 is 13 amino acids. The V and J ends lost 3 bases and 6 bases, in that order; junction bases with no gene match: 7. Per germline, CDR1 SQVTM and CDR2 ANQGSEA.

This clonotype was observed a handful of times. This rearrangement joins TRBV6-2 or TRBV6-3 to TRBJ2-2, with TRBD2 as a possible D gene (6 bases). The CDR3 consists of 12 residues. Germline CDR1 and CDR2: MNHEY and SVGEGT. V lost 6 bases to trimming and J lost 7 bases, with 9 bases between them. The CDR3 sequence: CASRTGGGELFF. CDR3 DNA: TGTGCCAGCAGGACCGGGGGCGGGGAGCTGTTTTTT.

This clonotype was detected only a few times. The V gene is TRBV6-5, the J gene TRBJ2-5, with TRBD1 identical over 7 bases. Germline V gives CDR1 MNHEY, CDR2 SVGAGI. The CDR3 is 15 amino acids. Trimming cost V 5 bases and J 5 bases; bases outside gene matches: 11. The CDR3 DNA reads as TGTGCCAGCAGTGACCAAGGACAGGCGGTGGAGACCCAGTACTTC. Translation: CASSDQGQAVETQYF.